This T cell receptor beta chain derives from a study of post-analysis software for immune sequencing data (dated by TCRdb to the mid-2010s). Describing the broader study: Disease courses on record covered relapsing-remitting, secondary progressive and progressive-relapsing multiple sclerosis, though some patients had no subtype annotation. The multiple sclerosis patient repertoires were compared with 10 or so previously published healthy control repertoires from donors aged roughly 6 to 27 years. A subset of samples was prepared in parallel using single-end sample barcoding, then pooled and co-amplified after Illumina adapter ligation. Broader findings and caveats from the paper: The control group was slightly older than the multiple sclerosis patient group. Normalized Chao1 diversity was significantly lower in multiple sclerosis patients than controls, suggesting substantial peripheral T-cell clonal expansion. When samples were clustered directly using the F measure, samples prepared in the same batch co-clustered strongly, which prompted a batch-effect correction. Roughly 5 TRBV segments, including TRBV5-6, TRBV5-1 and TRBV20-1, were significantly more frequent in patients than controls.

Library preparation used PCR. Sequencing was carried out with an Illumina HiSeq 2500. To reduce PCR and sequencing biases, unique molecular identifiers were incorporated into the TCR beta cDNA libraries. Per 1 to 10 million input T cells, approximately 500,000 cDNA molecules were obtained, such that each molecule approximated one T cell. The patient libraries were prepared and sequenced using the same protocol as the earlier healthy control dataset. Within a given batch, samples were prepared together, multiplexed and sequenced on the same HiSeq lane. The published analysis was carried out like this. Raw barcoded reads were processed with MIGEC, and single-read molecular identifier groups were discarded before consensus assembly and CDR3 extraction. Clonotype tables were post-analysed with VDJtools, normalizing diversity by down-sampling all datasets to the smallest sample size. To correct batch-related cross-sample contamination, repertoire overlap clustering matched CDR3 amino acid sequences but not nucleotide sequences. Using fastp trimming at Q25 and MiXCR clonotype assembly, TCRdb reanalyzed the public sequencing data and kept in-frame beta chains. Rows are combined by CDR3 protein, so each entry shows the most common genes and DNA. TCRdb assigned the V and J calls; the authors' analysis was not used. Recorded for this sample are hundreds of thousands of distinct CDR3 sequences; approximately 59% of them occurred a single time. The ten largest clones take up approximately 10% of the sample.

Regarding this clonotype: Its antigen remains unidentified. No base-level quality is on record; no much larger clone is a single base apart.

V drops 5 bases and J drops 2 bases, leaving 17 bases in between. Sequences DFQATT (CDR1) and SNEGSKA (CDR2) are obtained from the germline V gene (reference sequence). The CDR3 starts with the cysteine, ends with the phenylalanine, and has 15 residues. The DNA shown is the 45-base CDR3, in frame from base 1. To demonstrate the VDJtools post-analysis software, the study profiled TCR beta repertoires from the peripheral blood of under 15 young patients with multiple sclerosis. The multiple sclerosis patients were children and adolescents between roughly 6 and 17 years of age. The rearrangement combines TRBV20-1 with TRBJ2-3; a tentative D match to TRBD1 spans 6 bases. Sequenced material: blood. This sequence originates from a girl aged 2 to 10 with multiple sclerosis. CDR3 loop: CSASCPQGFTDTQYF. The nucleotides read TGCAGTGCTTCCTGTCCGCAGGGGTTCACAGATACGCAGTATTTT.